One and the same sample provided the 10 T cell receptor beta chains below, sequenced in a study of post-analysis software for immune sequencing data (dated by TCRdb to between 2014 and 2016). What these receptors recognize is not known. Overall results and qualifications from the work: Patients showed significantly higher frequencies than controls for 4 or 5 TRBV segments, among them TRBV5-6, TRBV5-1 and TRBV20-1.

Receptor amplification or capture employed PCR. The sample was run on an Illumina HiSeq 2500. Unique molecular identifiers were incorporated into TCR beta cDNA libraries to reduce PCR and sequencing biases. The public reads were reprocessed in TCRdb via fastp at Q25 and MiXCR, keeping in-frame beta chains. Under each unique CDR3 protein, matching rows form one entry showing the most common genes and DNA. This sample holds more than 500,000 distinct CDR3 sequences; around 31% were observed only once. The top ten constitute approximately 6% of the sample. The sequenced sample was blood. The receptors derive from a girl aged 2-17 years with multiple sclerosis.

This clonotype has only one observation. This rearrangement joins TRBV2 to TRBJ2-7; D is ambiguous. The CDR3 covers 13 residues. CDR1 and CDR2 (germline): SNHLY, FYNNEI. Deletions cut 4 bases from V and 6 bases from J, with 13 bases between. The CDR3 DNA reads TGTGCCAGCAGTGTATTCTTGAACCGCGAGCAGTACTTC. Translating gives CASSVFLNREQYF. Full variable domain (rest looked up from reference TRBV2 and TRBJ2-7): EPEVTQTPSHQVTQMGQEVILRCVPISNHLYFYWYRQILGQKVEFLVSFYNNEISEKSEIFDDQFSVERPDGSNFTLKIRSTKLEDSAMYFCASSVFLNREQYFGPGTRLTVT.

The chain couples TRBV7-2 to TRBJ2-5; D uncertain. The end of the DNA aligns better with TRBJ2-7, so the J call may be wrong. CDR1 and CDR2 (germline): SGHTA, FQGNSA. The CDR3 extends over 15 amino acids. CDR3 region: CASSFDSVLVSEQYF. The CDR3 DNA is TGTGCCAGCAGCTTTGATTCAGTATTAGTCTCCGAGCAGTACTTC.

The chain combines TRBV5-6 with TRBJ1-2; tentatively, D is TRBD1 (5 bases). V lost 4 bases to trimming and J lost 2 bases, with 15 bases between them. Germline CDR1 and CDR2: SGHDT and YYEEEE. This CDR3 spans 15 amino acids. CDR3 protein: CASSRLDRPNYGYTF. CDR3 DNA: TGTGCCAGCAGCCGACTTGACAGACCCAACTATGGCTACACCTTC.

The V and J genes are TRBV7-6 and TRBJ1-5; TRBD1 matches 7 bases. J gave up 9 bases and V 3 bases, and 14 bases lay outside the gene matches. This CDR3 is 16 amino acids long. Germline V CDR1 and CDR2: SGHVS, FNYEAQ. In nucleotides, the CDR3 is TGTGCCAGCAGCTTGTCCGGGACAGCAACCCCCTCGCCCCAGCATTTT. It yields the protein CASSLSGTATPSPQHF.

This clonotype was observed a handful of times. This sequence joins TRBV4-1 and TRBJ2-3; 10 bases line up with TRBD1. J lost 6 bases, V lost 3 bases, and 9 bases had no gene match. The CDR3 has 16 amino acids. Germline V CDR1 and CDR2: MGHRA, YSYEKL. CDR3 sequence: CASSHPPGQGFDTQYF. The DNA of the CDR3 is TGCGCCAGCAGCCATCCCCCGGGACAGGGGTTCGATACGCAGTATTTT.

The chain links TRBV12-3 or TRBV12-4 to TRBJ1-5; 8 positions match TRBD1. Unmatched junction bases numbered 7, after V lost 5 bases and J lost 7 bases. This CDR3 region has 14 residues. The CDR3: CASSPTGEAQPQHF. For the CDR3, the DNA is TGTGCCAGCAGTCCGACAGGGGAGGCCCAGCCCCAGCATTTT.

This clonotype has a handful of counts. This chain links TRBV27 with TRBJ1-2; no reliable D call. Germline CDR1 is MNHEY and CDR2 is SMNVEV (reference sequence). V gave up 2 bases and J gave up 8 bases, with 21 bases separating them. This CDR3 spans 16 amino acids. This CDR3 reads CASSLDGRGPLRGYTF. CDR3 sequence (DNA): TGTGCCAGCAGTTTAGACGGTCGAGGCCCTCTTAGGGGCTACACCTTC.

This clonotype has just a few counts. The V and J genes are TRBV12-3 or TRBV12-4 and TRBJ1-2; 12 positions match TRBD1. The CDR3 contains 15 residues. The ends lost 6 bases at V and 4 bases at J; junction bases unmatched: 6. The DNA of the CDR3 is TGTGCCAGCAGCGCCGGGACAGGGGGCAGCTATGGCTACACCTTC. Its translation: CASSAGTGGSYGYTF.

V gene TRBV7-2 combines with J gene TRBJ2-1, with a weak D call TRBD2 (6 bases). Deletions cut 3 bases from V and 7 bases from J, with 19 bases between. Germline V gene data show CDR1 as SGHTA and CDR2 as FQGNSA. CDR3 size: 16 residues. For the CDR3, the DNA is TGTGCCAGCAGCTTCACTAGCACCCGGGGCAGGAATGAGCAGTTCTTC. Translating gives CASSFTSTRGRNEQFF.

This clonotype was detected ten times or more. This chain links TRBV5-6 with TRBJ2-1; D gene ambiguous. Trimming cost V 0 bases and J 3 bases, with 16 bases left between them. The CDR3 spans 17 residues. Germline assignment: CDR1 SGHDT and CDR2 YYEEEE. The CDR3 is CASSLAATALLYNEQFF. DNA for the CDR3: TGTGCCAGCAGCTTGGCCGCAACAGCCCTTCTCTACAATGAGCAGTTCTTC.